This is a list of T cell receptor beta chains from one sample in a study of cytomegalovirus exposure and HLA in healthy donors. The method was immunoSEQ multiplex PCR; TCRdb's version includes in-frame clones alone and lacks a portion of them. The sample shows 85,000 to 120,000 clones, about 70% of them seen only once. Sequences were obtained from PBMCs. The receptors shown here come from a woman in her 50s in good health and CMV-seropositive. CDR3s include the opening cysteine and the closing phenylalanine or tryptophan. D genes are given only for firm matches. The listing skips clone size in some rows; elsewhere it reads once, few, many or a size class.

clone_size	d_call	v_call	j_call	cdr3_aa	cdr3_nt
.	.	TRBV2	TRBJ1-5	CASSRQYSNQPQHF	TGTGCCAGCAGCAGACAGTATAGCAATCAGCCCCAGCATTTT
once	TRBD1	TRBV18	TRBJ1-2	CASSPISSDRVGIYGYTF	TGTGCCAGCTCACCAATAAGTTCGGACAGGGTGGGAATCTATGGCTACACCTTC
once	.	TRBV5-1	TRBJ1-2	CASSFGGRDGYTF	TGCGCCAGCAGCTTCGGGGGGAGAGATGGCTACACCTTC
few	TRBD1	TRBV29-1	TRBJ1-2	CSVAVGETGIHGYTF	TGCAGCGTTGCCGTCGGGGAGACAGGGATTCATGGCTACACCTTC
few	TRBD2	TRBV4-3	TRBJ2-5	CASSQEGASGGGGETQYF	TGCGCCAGCAGCCAAGAAGGGGCTAGCGGGGGAGGGGGGGAGACCCAGTACTTC
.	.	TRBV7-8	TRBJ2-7	CASSLALERSYEQYF	TGTGCCAGCAGCCTAGCTCTCGAGAGGAGCTACGAGCAGTACTTC
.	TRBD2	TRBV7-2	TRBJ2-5	CASSLSSGGYQETQYF	TGTGCCAGCAGCTTATCTAGCGGGGGGTACCAAGAGACCCAGTACTTC
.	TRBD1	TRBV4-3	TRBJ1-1	CASSQLWLAGQGNTEAFF	TGCGCCAGCAGCCAACTCTGGCTCGCGGGACAGGGGAACACTGAAGCTTTCTTT
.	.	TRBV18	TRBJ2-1	CASSQGRVGDEQFF	TGTGCCAGCTCGCAGGGAAGGGTTGGTGATGAGCAGTTCTTC
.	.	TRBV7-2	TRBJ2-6	CASSLTILSGANVLTF	TGTGCCAGCAGCCTTACAATCCTCTCTGGGGCCAACGTCCTGACTTTC
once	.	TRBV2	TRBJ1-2	CASSGRTRSGGYTF	TGTGCCAGCAGTGGCCGAACAAGGTCGGGAGGCTACACCTTC
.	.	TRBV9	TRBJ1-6	CASSSNNSPLHF	TGTGCCAGCAGTTCAAATAATTCACCCCTCCACTTT
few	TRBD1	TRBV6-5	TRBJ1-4	CASRRESGGGEKLFF	TGTGCCAGCCGGCGGGAATCAGGGGGTGGTGAAAAACTGTTTTTT
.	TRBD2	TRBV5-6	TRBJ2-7	CASSFLGLAGDHEQYF	TGTGCCAGCAGCTTCCTGGGACTAGCGGGGGATCACGAGCAGTACTTC
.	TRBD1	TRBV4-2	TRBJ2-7	CASSQTGGQGYEQYF	TGTGCCAGCAGCCAGACAGGGGGCCAAGGCTACGAGCAGTACTTC
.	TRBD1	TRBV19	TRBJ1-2	CASSQGTGGHYGYTF	TGTGCCAGTAGCCAAGGGACAGGGGGTCACTATGGCTACACCTTC
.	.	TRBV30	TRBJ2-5	CAWSVGVQETQYF	TGTGCCTGGAGTGTCGGGGTTCAAGAGACCCAGTACTTC
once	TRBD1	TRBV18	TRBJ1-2	CASSPYGAGGSYGYTF	TGTGCCAGCTCACCCTATGGGGCAGGGGGTTCCTATGGCTACACCTTC
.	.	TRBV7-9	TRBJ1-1	CASSPPGGTEAFF	TGTGCCAGCAGCCCTCCCGGGGGCACTGAAGCTTTCTTT
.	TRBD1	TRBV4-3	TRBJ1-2	CASSQDRQGRGYTF	TGCGCCAGCAGCCAAGATCGACAGGGCCGGGGCTACACCTTC
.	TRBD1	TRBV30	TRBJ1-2	CAHTTRQGANYGYTF	TGTGCCCATACTACCCGACAGGGGGCAAACTATGGCTACACCTTC
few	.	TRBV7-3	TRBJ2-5	CASSPLNQETQYF	TGTGCCAGCAGCCCCTTGAACCAGGAGACCCAGTACTTC
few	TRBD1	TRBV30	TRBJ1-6	CAWSVLRAGQINSPLHF	TGTGCCTGGAGTGTACTCCGGGCGGGACAGATTAATTCACCCCTCCACTTT
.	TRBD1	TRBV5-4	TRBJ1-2	CASSEGAGNYGYTF	TGTGCCAGCAGCGAGGGGGCCGGGAACTATGGCTACACCTTC
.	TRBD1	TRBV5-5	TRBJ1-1	CASSSGQEYTEAFF	TGTGCCAGCAGCTCAGGACAGGAATACACTGAAGCTTTCTTT
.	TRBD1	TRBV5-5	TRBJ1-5	CASSPGQSFNQPQHF	TGTGCCAGCAGCCCGGGACAGTCTTTCAATCAGCCCCAGCATTTT
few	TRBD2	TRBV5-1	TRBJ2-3	CASTPASGGLGSTDTQYF	TGCGCCAGCACCCCGGCTAGCGGGGGGCTGGGCAGCACAGATACGCAGTATTTT
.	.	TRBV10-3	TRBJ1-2	CAISEYRGAEGYTF	TGTGCCATCAGTGAATATCGGGGGGCAGAAGGCTACACCTTC
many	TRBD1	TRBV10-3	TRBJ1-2	CAIRGAGTAEGYTF	TGTGCCATCAGGGGAGCCGGGACAGCCGAAGGCTACACCTTC
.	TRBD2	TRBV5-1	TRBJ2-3	CASSLDLRGAADTQYF	TGCGCCAGCAGCTTGGATTTGCGGGGGGCCGCAGATACGCAGTATTTT
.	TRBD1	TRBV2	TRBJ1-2	CASRPGTAIWEGYTF	TGTGCCAGCAGGCCCGGGACAGCTATATGGGAAGGCTACACCTTC
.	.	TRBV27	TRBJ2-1	CASSLMSSSYNEQFF	TGTGCCAGCAGTCTTATGTCGAGCTCCTACAATGAGCAGTTCTTC
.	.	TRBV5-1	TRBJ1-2	CASSLYLAVQAPTNYGYTF	TGCGCCAGCAGCTTGTATCTGGCCGTACAGGCACCTACCAACTATGGCTACACCTTC
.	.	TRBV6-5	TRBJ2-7	CASSLQLAVQYF	TGTGCCAGCAGTTTACAACTTGCGGTGCAGTACTTC
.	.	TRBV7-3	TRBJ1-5	CASSLGPSDQPQHF	TGTGCCAGCAGCCTGGGCCCGTCCGATCAGCCCCAGCATTTT
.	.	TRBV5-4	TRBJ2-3	CASSLHLGADTQYF	TGTGCCAGCAGCTTGCATTTAGGGGCAGATACGCAGTATTTT
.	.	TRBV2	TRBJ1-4	CASTTGRRRREKLFF	TGTGCCAGCACTACGGGGAGGAGGAGACGCGAAAAACTGTTTTTT
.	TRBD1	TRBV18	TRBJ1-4	CASSPPGQVNEKLFF	TGTGCCAGCTCACCACCGGGACAGGTTAATGAAAAACTGTTTTTT
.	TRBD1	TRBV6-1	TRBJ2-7	CASSDRTGPNAGSYEQYF	TGTGCCAGCAGTGATCGGACAGGGCCCAACGCGGGCTCCTACGAGCAGTACTTC
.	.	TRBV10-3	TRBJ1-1	CAISELRTNTEAFF	TGTGCCATCAGTGAGTTGCGGACAAACACTGAAGCTTTCTTT
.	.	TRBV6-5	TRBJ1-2	CATITRRVINYGYTF	TGTGCCACCATAACTCGTCGGGTGATTAACTATGGCTACACCTTC
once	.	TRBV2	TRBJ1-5	CASSDSPGSHQPQHF	TGTGCCAGCAGTGATTCCCCGGGGTCTCATCAGCCCCAGCATTTT
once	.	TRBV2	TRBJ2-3	CASSPISVASTDTQYF	TGTGCCAGCAGTCCCATATCAGTGGCCTCCACAGATACGCAGTATTTT
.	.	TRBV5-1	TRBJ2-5	CASSLRAMVTGQTQYF	TGCGCCAGCAGCTTGCGGGCCATGGTCACAGGACAGACCCAGTACTTC
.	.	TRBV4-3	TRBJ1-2	CASSQENTGNYGYTF	TGCGCCAGCAGCCAAGAGAACACAGGGAACTATGGCTACACCTTC
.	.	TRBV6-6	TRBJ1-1	CASSRTEAFF	TGTGCCAGCAGTCGGACTGAAGCTTTCTTT
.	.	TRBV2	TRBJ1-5	CASRRRGMSNQPQHF	TGTGCCAGCAGGCGACGGGGTATGAGCAATCAGCCCCAGCATTTT
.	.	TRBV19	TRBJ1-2	CASSIGGWEAVGYTF	TGTGCCAGTAGTATAGGTGGCTGGGAGGCAGTTGGCTACACCTTC
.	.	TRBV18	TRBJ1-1	CATLMALNTEAFF	TGTGCCACCCTCATGGCCCTGAACACTGAAGCTTTCTTT
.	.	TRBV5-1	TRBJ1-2	CASSYSGTGTGYTF	TGCGCCAGCAGCTATTCCGGCACAGGGACTGGCTACACCTTC
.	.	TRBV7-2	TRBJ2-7	CASSTGFGEQYF	TGTGCCAGCAGCACAGGGTTCGGCGAGCAGTACTTC
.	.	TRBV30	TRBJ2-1	CAWSRGGRGYNEQFF	TGTGCCTGGAGTAGGGGGGGCCGGGGCTACAATGAGCAGTTCTTC
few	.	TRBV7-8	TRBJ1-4	CASSFTVDEKLFF	TGTGCCAGCAGCTTCACAGTGGATGAAAAACTGTTTTTT
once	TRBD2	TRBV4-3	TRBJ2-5	CASSLGLAGEETQYF	TGCGCCAGCAGCCTAGGACTAGCGGGGGAAGAGACCCAGTACTTC
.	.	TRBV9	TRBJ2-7	CASSPSGLSSYEQYF	TGTGCCAGCAGCCCAAGCGGCCTAAGCTCCTACGAGCAGTACTTC
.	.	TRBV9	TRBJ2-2	CASSSVGGRVTGELFF	TGTGCCAGCAGCTCTGTTGGGGGGAGAGTCACCGGGGAGCTGTTTTTT
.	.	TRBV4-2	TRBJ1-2	CASSQDPRGVDYGYTF	TGTGCCAGCAGCCAAGACCCCCGGGGGGTGGACTATGGCTACACCTTC
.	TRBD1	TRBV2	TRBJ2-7	CASSVTGGEDEQYF	TGTGCCAGCAGTGTCACAGGGGGCGAGGACGAGCAGTACTTC